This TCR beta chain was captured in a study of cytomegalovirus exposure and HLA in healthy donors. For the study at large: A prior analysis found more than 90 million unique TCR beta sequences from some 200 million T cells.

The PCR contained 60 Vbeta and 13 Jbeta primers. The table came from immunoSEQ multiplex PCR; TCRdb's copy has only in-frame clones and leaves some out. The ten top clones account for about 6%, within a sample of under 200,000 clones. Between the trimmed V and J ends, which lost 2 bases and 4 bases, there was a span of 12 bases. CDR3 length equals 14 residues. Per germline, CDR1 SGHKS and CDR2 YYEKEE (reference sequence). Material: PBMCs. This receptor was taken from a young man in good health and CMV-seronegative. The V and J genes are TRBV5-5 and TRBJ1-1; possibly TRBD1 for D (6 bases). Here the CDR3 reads CASSFGAGATEAFF. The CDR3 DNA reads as TGTGCCAGCAGCTTTGGGGCAGGGGCCACTGAAGCTTTCTTT.